Each of the 25 T cell receptor beta chains below was sequenced from the same sample in a study of Graves' ophthalmopathy and Graves' hyperthyroidism. Amplification from RNA transcripts yielded the TCR beta CDR3 regions. RT-PCR with HTBI primers came first, then second-round multiplex PCR. TCRdb re-called the multiplex PCR reads through MiXCR, storing one row per CDR3 protein. Among over a million distinct CDR3 sequences listed, about 36% were seen once. What was sequenced was peripheral blood or thyroid tissue (not recorded which). The receptor set was obtained from an adult man with Graves' hyperthyroidism.

This clonotype was seen a single time. One base away lies a much larger clone, so this may be a sequencing read error. The V gene is TRBV10-1, the J gene TRBJ1-6; D uncertain. There are 11 residues in the CDR3. CDR1 WNHNN and CDR2 SYGVQD come from the germline V gene (reference sequence). As DNA, the CDR3 is TGTGCCGGCAGTGAAAGGTCACCCCTCCACTTT. Translation gives CAGSERSPLHF.

Only a few counts were recorded for this clonotype. This rearrangement joins TRBV15 to TRBJ2-7; no clear D gene. There are 15 residues in the CDR3. With 0 bases removed from V and 0 bases from J, the gap between germline ends came to 9 bases. Germline CDR1 and CDR2: LNHNV and YYDKDF (reference sequence). The CDR3 sequence: CATSRDLTPSYEQYF. The CDR3 DNA is TGTGCCACCAGCAGAGATCTAACTCCCTCCTACGAGCAGTACTTC.

As for this clonotype: This may be a read error: a much more frequent sequence differs by one nucleotide. J is TRBJ2-7 and V is TRBV19; no reliable D call. The V gene lost 4 bases and the J gene lost 7 bases, with 14 bases spanning the gap. Germline V gives CDR1 LNHDA, CDR2 SQIVND (reference sequence). The CDR3 length is 13 residues. The CDR3 region has the DNA TGTGCCAGTAGTAACCGGTCGAGTGATGAGCAGTACTTC. Its translation is CASSNRSSDEQYF. The whole variable domain, remainder taken from reference TRBV19 and TRBJ2-7, is DGGITQSPKYLFRKEGQNVTLSCEQNLNHDAMYWYRQDPGQGLRLIYYSQIVNDFQKGDIAEGYSVSREKKESFPLTVTSAQKNPTAFYLCASSNRSSDEQYFGPGTRLTVT.

This clonotype was observed many times. The DNA for the CDR3 is TGTGCCAGCAGCCCGATGAATAGGGGTAACGGCTACGAGCAGTACTTC. Amino acid sequence: CASSPMNRGNGYEQYF. V usage is TRBV6-5 and J usage is TRBJ2-7, with TRBD1 as a possible D gene (5 bases). Germline CDR1 is MNHEY and CDR2 is SVGAGI. The V end was cut by 6 bases, the J end by 3 bases, with 21 bases between. This CDR3 has 16 amino acids.

This clonotype has a count of ten or more. The V and J genes are TRBV7-9 and TRBJ1-4, with D uncertain. V dropped 0 bases and J dropped 14 bases, with 13 bases sitting between them. Germline CDR1 and CDR2: SEHNR and FQNEAQ (reference sequence). CDR3 length: 13 residues. DNA of the CDR3: TGTGCCAGCAGCTTAGCCTTCGGGCAGATTCTGTTTTTT. It encodes CASSLAFGQILFF.

This clonotype was found many times. V usage is TRBV19 and J usage is TRBJ1-1; 9 nucleotides match TRBD1. Germline V gene lookup returns CDR1 LNHDA and CDR2 SQIVND (reference sequence). The junction had 9 bases not matched to a gene; V was cut back by 5 bases and J by 5 bases. CDR3 length: 15 residues. The CDR3 DNA reads as TGTGCCAGTAGTGGACGGACAGGGGAGAAGACTGAAGCTTTCTTT. Protein sequence: CASSGRTGEKTEAFF.

This clonotype was seen at least ten times. The chain couples TRBV6-5 to TRBJ1-6; 7 nucleotides align to TRBD1. This CDR3 is 14 amino acids long. CDR1 and CDR2 (germline): MNHEY, SVGAGI. V shed 5 bases, J shed 7 bases, and the junction held 5 bases outside the gene matches. This chain's CDR3 is CASSRTGENSPLHF. The CDR3 DNA follows: TGTGCCAGCAGTCGTACAGGGGAAAATTCACCCCTCCACTTT.

The chain employs TRBV10-2 and TRBJ1-6; D may be TRBD1 (5 bases). The CDR3 sequence is 15 residues long. Germline V lookup: CDR1 WSHSY, CDR2 SAAADI. Trimming removed 2 bases from V and 4 bases from J, with 9 bases in between. The CDR3 nucleotides read TGCGCCAGCAGTGAGCCGGACAATTATAATTCACCCCTCCACTTT. The encoded protein is CASSEPDNYNSPLHF.

This chain uses TRBV2 with TRBJ1-1, with TRBD1 as a possible D gene (6 bases). Trimming took 4 bases from V and 4 from J, leaving 13 bases between them. The CDR3 has 14 residues. Germline lookup yields CDR1 SNHLY and CDR2 FYNNEI. The CDR3 reads CASSVKGGSTEAFF. As DNA, the CDR3 is TGTGCCAGCAGTGTGAAGGGGGGCAGCACTGAAGCTTTCTTT.

This clonotype was seen only a few times. The J gene is TRBJ1-1, the V gene TRBV11-2; D not resolved. Germline-derived CDR1 and CDR2 are SGHAT and FQNNGV. This CDR3 is 13 amino acids long. Trimming left V 6 bases short and J 4 bases short, with 12 bases between. The CDR3: CASSLTDTTEAFF. CDR3 DNA: TGTGCCAGCAGTTTAACAGATACCACTGAAGCTTTCTTT.

This clonotype has more than one count but fewer than ten. The V call is TRBV14, the J call TRBJ1-1; no clear D. CDR1 and CDR2 from the germline V gene are SGHDN and FVKESK. Trimming removed 0 bases from V and 7 bases from J, with 21 bases in between. The length of the CDR3 is 17 residues. The CDR3 DNA sequence: TGTGCCAGCAGCCAAGATATTACGCGGCCCCCACCTAATGAAGCTTTCTTT. Translated, it gives CASSQDITRPPPNEAFF.

The chain uses TRBV7-2 and TRBJ2-7; possibly TRBD1 for D (5 bases). Germline CDR1 and CDR2: SGHTA and FQGNSA. The CDR3 sequence is 15 residues long. With 5 bases removed from V and 6 bases from J, the gap between germline ends came to 20 bases. This CDR3 reads CASSPGHVVGLEQYF. CDR3 DNA: TGTGCCAGCAGCCCCGGGCACGTCGTGGGGCTCGAGCAGTACTTC.

The chain employs TRBV12-3 or TRBV12-4 and TRBJ1-2, with D uncertain. Trimming took 5 bases from V and 2 from J, leaving 12 bases between them. The length of the CDR3 is 14 residues. The CDR3 reads CASSPSGFNYGYTF. The CDR3 DNA is TGTGCCAGCAGTCCCTCCGGGTTCAACTATGGCTACACCTTC.

In its sample, this clonotype was seen many times. The chain has TRBV7-6 and TRBJ1-5; the D is unclear. This CDR3 is 15 amino acids long. Between the trimmed V and J ends, which lost 5 bases and 0 bases, there was a span of 11 bases. CDR1 and CDR2 from the germline V gene are SGHVS and FNYEAQ. CDR3 protein: CASSAAVGSNQPQHF. The CDR3 region has the DNA TGTGCCAGCAGCGCCGCGGTGGGTAGCAATCAGCCCCAGCATTTT.

The table lists this clonotype with many counts. The chain has TRBV29-1 and TRBJ1-2; D is uncertain. CDR1 is SQVTM, CDR2 ANQGSEA, per germline. Trimming removed 4 bases from V and 2 bases from J, with 11 bases in between. There are 13 residues in the CDR3. CDR3 sequence: CSVGGGYNYGYTF. CDR3 bases: TGCAGCGTTGGTGGAGGCTACAACTATGGCTACACCTTC. Filled out from reference TRBV29-1 and TRBJ1-2, the complete variable domain reads SAVISQKPSRDICQRGTSLTIQCQVDSQVTMMFWYRQQPGQSLTLIATANQGSEATYESGFVIDKFPISRPNLTFSTLTVSNMSPEDSSIYLCSVGGGYNYGYTFGSGTRLTVV.

This clonotype occurred a few times. The chain uses TRBV4-3 and TRBJ1-5, with D perhaps matching TRBD1 (5 bases). The V and J ends lost 1 base and 6 bases respectively, with 16 bases between them. The CDR3 is made up of 16 amino acids. CDR1 LGHNA and CDR2 YSLEER come from the germline V gene. The CDR3 DNA reads as TGCGCCAGCAGCCAAGGGGGCCTTGCGGGGTTTCAGCCCCAGCATTTT. Protein sequence: CASSQGGLAGFQPQHF.

Turning to this clonotype: This clone may be a read error of a much larger clone one base away. The rearrangement links TRBV11-1 to TRBJ2-5, with D perhaps TRBD2 (5 bases). The V and J ends lost 4 bases and 1 base respectively, with 13 bases between them. Germline loops: CDR1 SGHAT, CDR2 FQDESV (reference sequence). CDR3 size: 15 residues. Written as DNA, the CDR3 is TGTGCCAGCAGCTCCAAGGCTAGCTCCCAAGAGACCCAGTACTTC. It yields the protein CASSSKASSQETQYF.

The chain has TRBV2 and TRBJ1-1, with no clear D. The germline gives CDR1 SNHLY, CDR2 FYNNEI. The CDR3 spans 15 residues. Trimming pared 2 bases from V and 2 bases from J, leaving 12 bases between. CDR3 amino acids: CASSESRGSNTEAFF. DNA for the CDR3: TGTGCCAGCAGTGAATCCAGAGGATCCAACACTGAAGCTTTCTTT. Supplemented by reference TRBV2 and TRBJ1-1, the full variable domain reads EPEVTQTPSHQVTQMGQEVILRCVPISNHLYFYWYRQILGQKVEFLVSFYNNEISEKSEIFDDQFSVERPDGSNFTLKIRSTKLEDSAMYFCASSESRGSNTEAFFGQGTRLTVV.

The chain couples TRBV5-6 to TRBJ1-1; tentatively, D is TRBD1 (5 bases). The germline V and J ends were trimmed by 4 bases and 6 bases, with 16 bases remaining between them. Germline CDR1 reads SGHDT; CDR2 reads YYEEEE. The length of the CDR3 is 14 residues. CDR3 DNA sequence: TGTGCCAGCAGCCGGTCAGGGAGCGGAGCTGAAGCTTTCTTT. Protein: CASSRSGSGAEAFF.

This clonotype has just a few counts. The chain combines TRBV7-9 with TRBJ1-1, with D unclear. With 0 bases removed from V and 13 bases from J, the gap between germline ends came to 0 bases. The CDR3 length is 8 residues. In germline, CDR1 is SEHNR, CDR2 FQNEAQ (reference sequence). The CDR3 is CASSLAFF. CDR3 bases: TGTGCCAGCAGCTTAGCTTTCTTT.

There are a few counts of this clonotype. Its ends do not fully match the called genes, so a read error is possible. DNA of the CDR3: TGCGCCAGCAGCCAAACCGGGACAGGGCGCTCTGGGGCCAACGTCCTGACTTTC. Translated, it gives CASSQTGTGRSGANVLTF. This rearrangement joins TRBV11-2 to TRBJ2-6; 9 bases map to TRBD1. Germline V gene sequence: CDR1 SGHAT, CDR2 FQNNGV. The CDR3 is 18 residues long. The variable domain in full, completed from reference TRBV11-2 and TRBJ2-6, reads EAGVAQSPRYKIIEKRQSVAFWCNPISGHATLYWYQQILGQGPKLLIQFQNNGVVDDSQLPKDRFSAERLKGVDSTLKIQPAKLEDSAVYLCASSQTGTGRSGANVLTFGAGSRLTVL.

As concerns this clonotype: This CDR3 is missing its conserved last phenylalanine or tryptophan, likely due to a read error. Because the CDR3's place on the DNA is in doubt, the DNA is left out and the CDR3 is given as listed by TCRdb. The rearrangement joins TRBV7-2 to TRBJ2-5; TRBD1, the table's D call, was not compared with the DNA. In germline, CDR1 is SGHTA, CDR2 FQGNSA. The CDR3 extends over 9 residues, inclusive of both ends. Here the CDR3 reads CASSLALDR.

This clonotype was seen more than once but under ten times. This sequence joins TRBV2 and TRBJ1-6; D remains unclear. The length of the CDR3 is 12 residues. Trimming shortened V by 5 bases and J by 10 bases, and 9 bases separated the two germline ends. Germline CDR1 reads SNHLY; CDR2 reads FYNNEI. CDR3 protein: CASSFLESPLHF. As DNA, the CDR3 is TGTGCCAGCAGTTTCCTTGAGTCACCCCTCCACTTT. Full variable domain (outside the CDR3, taken from reference TRBV2 and TRBJ1-6): EPEVTQTPSHQVTQMGQEVILRCVPISNHLYFYWYRQILGQKVEFLVSFYNNEISEKSEIFDDQFSVERPDGSNFTLKIRSTKLEDSAMYFCASSFLESPLHFGNGTRLTVT.

V is TRBV10-2 and J is TRBJ2-7, with D perhaps TRBD1 or TRBD2 (5 bases each). CDR3 length: 13 amino acids. Trimming removed 3 bases at V and 4 bases at J, with 10 bases between. The germline gives CDR1 WSHSY, CDR2 SAAADI. DNA for the CDR3: TGCGCCAGCAGTGACGGGACGGCATACGAGCAGTACTTC. Amino acids: CASSDGTAYEQYF.

The rearrangement links TRBV7-8 to TRBJ2-5; maybe TRBD2 (6 bases). The DNA matches TRBJ2-7 better at its end, which makes the J call doubtful. CDR1 and CDR2 from the germline V gene are SGHVS and FQNEAQ. The CDR3 is 13 amino acids. CDR3 in amino acids: CASSLGGEDEQYF. In DNA, the CDR3 is TGTGCCAGCAGCTTAGGAGGGGAGGACGAGCAGTACTTC.